One sample yielded the 21 T cell receptor beta chains listed below, sequenced in a study of cytomegalovirus exposure and HLA in healthy donors. Method: immunoSEQ multiplex PCR; TCRdb's copy keeps in-frame clones and lacks some. The sample lists 120,000 to 150,000 clones, roughly 86% occurring once. Sequences were obtained from PBMCs. These TCRs come from a man aged 18 to 30 in good health and CMV-seropositive.

The chain combines TRBV4-1 with TRBJ1-5, with TRBD1 matching 7 bases. The germline V gene has CDR1 MGHRA and CDR2 YSYEKL. CDR3 length: 16 amino acids. Trimming took 6 bases from V and 3 from J; bases not matched to a gene: 11. CDR3 amino acids: CASSPVPGQNNQPQHF. In DNA, the CDR3 is TGCGCCAGCAGTCCTGTCCCGGGACAGAACAATCAGCCCCAGCATTTT.

This clone was detected a few times. The chain employs TRBV28 and TRBJ1-2, with D uncertain. This CDR3 comprises 15 residues. V lost 1 base and J lost 4, with 13 bases in between. Looked up from germline, CDR1 is MDHEN and CDR2 is SYDVKM. The CDR3 region has the DNA TGTGCCAGCAGTTTATTTTCCGGAGGGAGCTATGGCTACACCTTC. Its translation: CASSLFSGGSYGYTF.

In DNA form, the CDR3 reads TGTGCCAGCAGCCGGAACGCGCAGGGGAATTCACCCCTCCACTTT. It is translated as CASSRNAQGNSPLHF. The chain carries TRBV14 and TRBJ1-6, with D maybe TRBD1 (6 bases). The ends were cut back, 4 bases at V and 7 bases at J, with 14 bases in the middle. Germline V gives CDR1 SGHDN, CDR2 FVKESK. This CDR3 comprises 15 residues.

The CDR3 bases are TGCGCCAGCAGCCAGGGCGCCACTTGGCCGGCTAACTATGGCTACACCTTC. Translated: CASSQGATWPANYGYTF. This chain links TRBV4-1 with TRBJ1-2, with no clear D. CDR3 length: 17 residues. Germline CDR1 reads MGHRA; CDR2 reads YSYEKL. The V and J ends lost 3 bases and 0 bases respectively, with 17 bases between them.

The chain carries TRBV9 and TRBJ1-4; D is unclear. The CDR3 runs to 17 residues. V lost 0 bases, J lost 1 base, and 13 bases lay in between. The germline V gene encodes CDR1 SGDLS and CDR2 YYNGEE. The CDR3 DNA reads as TGTGCCAGCAGCGTAGAAGCAGGCCAAGAAACTAATGAAAAACTGTTTTTT. Its protein is CASSVEAGQETNEKLFF.

The chain employs TRBV7-8 and TRBJ2-7; 9 bases map to TRBD1. Germline lookup yields CDR1 SGHVS and CDR2 FQNEAQ. V shed 5 bases, J shed 6 bases, and the junction held 5 bases outside the gene matches. This CDR3 is 13 amino acids long. The CDR3 DNA sequence: TGTGCCAGCAGCCGGGACAGGGAAACCGAGCAGTACTTC. Amino acids: CASSRDRETEQYF. Filled out from reference TRBV7-8 and TRBJ2-7, the complete variable domain reads GAGVSQSPRYKVAKRGQDVALRCDPISGHVSLFWYQQALGQGPEFLTYFQNEAQLDKSGLPSDRFFAERPEGSVSTLKIQRTQQEDSAVYLCASSRDRETEQYFGPGTRLTVT.

This rearrangement joins TRBV10-3 to TRBJ2-7, with TRBD1 matching 8 bases. After removal of 3 bases from V and 2 bases from J, the junction contained 6 bases not matched to a gene. The CDR3 runs 15 residues. CDR1 and CDR2 (germline): ENHRY, SYGVKD. For the CDR3, the DNA is TGTGCCATCAGTGAATCGACAGGGGTGGCCTACGAGCAGTACTTC. Protein sequence: CAISESTGVAYEQYF.

The chain joins TRBV7-8 to TRBJ2-7; the D gene is possibly TRBD2 (6 bases). The V end was cut by 7 bases, the J end by 1 base, with 14 bases between. CDR3 length equals 14 residues. From germline, CDR1 is SGHVS and CDR2 FQNEAQ. CDR3 sequence (DNA): TGTGCCAGCATCGGCGGGACTCGGTCCTACGAGCAGTACTTC. Its protein product is CASIGGTRSYEQYF.

This clone was detected a few times. CDR3 DNA: TGCAGCGTTGAGGGACAAATGAACACTGAAGCTTTCTTT. It translates to CSVEGQMNTEAFF. The J gene is TRBJ1-1, the V gene TRBV29-1, with D perhaps TRBD1 (6 bases). Germline V lookup: CDR1 SQVTM, CDR2 ANQGSEA. The V end was cut by 3 bases, the J end by 0 bases, with 8 bases between. The CDR3 runs 13 residues. The full variable domain, with the rest looked up from reference TRBV29-1 and TRBJ1-1, is SAVISQKPSRDICQRGTSLTIQCQVDSQVTMMFWYRQQPGQSLTLIATANQGSEATYESGFVIDKFPISRPNLTFSTLTVSNMSPEDSSIYLCSVEGQMNTEAFFGQGTRLTVV.

This chain links TRBV28 with TRBJ2-7; 7 nucleotides agree with TRBD1. J lost 5 bases, V lost 4 bases, and 11 bases had no gene match. CDR3 size: 15 residues. CDR1 is MDHEN, CDR2 SYDVKM, per germline. Here the CDR3 reads CASSSQEGARHEQYF. CDR3 bases: TGTGCCAGCAGTTCCCAAGAGGGGGCGAGGCACGAGCAGTACTTC.

This chain joins TRBV15 and TRBJ2-3; 9 bases align to TRBD1. This CDR3 spans 15 amino acids. Germline CDR1 LNHNV, CDR2 YYDKDF (reference sequence). V lost 3 bases, J lost 4 bases, and 5 bases stayed unmatched. The CDR3 bases are TGTGCCACCAGCAGGAGACAGGGGGTGTCAGATACGCAGTATTTT. The encoded protein is CATSRRQGVSDTQYF.

The chain links TRBV28 to TRBJ1-1; 8 bases map to TRBD1. CDR3 length equals 13 residues. Germline V CDR1 and CDR2: MDHEN, SYDVKM. The V gene end was trimmed by 3 bases and the J gene end by 4 bases; junction bases not matched to a gene: 1. CDR3 coding DNA: TGTGCCAGCAGTTTTCAGGGGGCCACTGAAGCTTTCTTT. Its protein product is CASSFQGATEAFF.

The rearrangement uses TRBV25-1 and TRBJ2-5; 12 bases line up with TRBD2. This CDR3 spans 15 amino acids. Trimming removed 4 bases from V and 5 bases from J; junction bases left unmatched: 5. Germline CDR1 is MGHDK and CDR2 is SYGVNS. CDR3 loop: CASSARLAGVETQYF. The CDR3 nucleotides are TGTGCCAGCAGTGCTAGACTAGCGGGAGTGGAGACCCAGTACTTC.

As to this clone: A junction end diverges from the germline sequence, so it may reflect a read error. This chain links TRBV7-9 with TRBJ1-2; TRBD1 matches 12 bases. The CDR3 is 14 residues long. Per germline, CDR1 SEHNR and CDR2 FQNEAQ (reference sequence). Written as DNA, the CDR3 is TGTGCCAGCAGCTTAGGAGGTGGGACAGGGGGCACCACTTTC. It is translated as CASSLGGGTGGTTF. Complete variable domain (other parts from reference TRBV7-9 and TRBJ1-2): DTGVSQNPRHKITKRGQNVTFRCDPISEHNRLYWYRQTLGQGPEFLTYFQNEAQLEKSRLLSDRFSAERPKGSFSTLEIQRTEQGDSAMYLCASSLGGGTGGTTFGSGTRLTVV.

The V gene is TRBV13, the J gene TRBJ2-7; 11 bases fit TRBD2. The CDR3 has 20 amino acids. Germline V gene lookup returns CDR1 PRHDT and CDR2 FYEKMQ (reference sequence). J gave up 3 bases and V 4 bases, and 20 bases lay outside the gene matches. DNA of the CDR3: TGTGCCAGCAGCTCTACAGGGATCCCTAGCGGGAGGCGTCCACGCTACGAGCAGTACTTC. Its protein product is CASSSTGIPSGRRPRYEQYF.

J is TRBJ2-1 and V is TRBV30; 15 bases are a match to TRBD2. V trimming: 1 base; J trimming: 9 bases; junction bases outside the gene matches: 7. The CDR3 extends over 16 amino acids. Germline values: CDR1 GTSNPN, CDR2 SVGIG (reference sequence). The CDR3 sequence: CAWSGGLAGGVGEQFF. DNA of the CDR3: TGTGCCTGGAGTGGAGGACTAGCGGGAGGGGTGGGTGAGCAGTTCTTC.

The rearrangement links TRBV2 to TRBJ2-4; D is perhaps TRBD2 (6 bases). Germline V gene sequence: CDR1 SNHLY, CDR2 FYNNEI. Between the trimmed V and J ends, which lost 3 bases and 0 bases, there was a span of 12 bases. The CDR3 extends over 16 amino acids. As DNA, the CDR3 is TGTGCCAGCAGTGAGATTAGCGGTATAGCCAAAAACATTCAGTACTTC. Translating gives CASSEISGIAKNIQYF.

Details on this clone: Different DNA sequences within this sample yield the same CDR3. This rearrangement joins TRBV5-1 to TRBJ2-3; 10 nucleotides match TRBD2. CDR3 length: 16 amino acids. V was pared by 2 bases and J by 1 base, with 4 bases of the junction left unmatched. CDR1 and CDR2 from the germline V gene are SGHRS and YFSETQ. The CDR3 DNA reads as TGCGCCAGCAGCTTACGGCTAGCGGGAGGCACAGATACGCAGTATTTT. Translated, it gives CASSLRLAGGTDTQYF. Drawing the rest from reference TRBV5-1 and TRBJ2-3, the complete variable domain is KAGVTQTPRYLIKTRGQQVTLSCSPISGHRSVSWYQQTPGQGLQFLFEYFSETQRNKGNFPGRFSGRQFSNSRSEMNVSTLELGDSALYLCASSLRLAGGTDTQYFGPGTRLTVL.

J is TRBJ2-6 and V is TRBV9, with 7 bases that match TRBD2. V shed 4 bases and J 0 bases; nucleotides not matched to a gene: 4. This CDR3 is built from 16 residues. Germline lookup yields CDR1 SGDLS and CDR2 YYNGEE. In DNA form, the CDR3 reads TGTGCCAGCAGCCCATGGGGGGGCTCTGGGGCCAACGTCCTGACTTTC. This translates into CASSPWGGSGANVLTF.

The V and J genes are TRBV6-5 and TRBJ2-2; 7 positions match TRBD2. The CDR3 extends over 15 amino acids. With 6 bases clipped from V and 4 bases from J, the junction kept 8 bases outside the gene matches. CDR1 is MNHEY, CDR2 SVGAGI, per germline. The CDR3 sequence is CASSPRLAPTGELFF. The DNA of the CDR3 is TGTGCCAGCAGCCCCCGACTAGCTCCCACCGGGGAGCTGTTTTTT.

The chain recombines TRBV5-1 with TRBJ2-1; a possible D gene is TRBD1 (5 bases). V was clipped by 0 bases and J by 4 bases, with 11 bases between them. CDR1 and CDR2 (germline): SGHRS, YFSETQ. CDR3 length: 15 amino acids. CDR3 sequence (DNA): TGCGCCAGCAGCTTGGCGTCAGGGCTATACAATGAGCAGTTCTTC. It codes for CASSLASGLYNEQFF.